One sample yielded the 32 T cell receptor beta chains listed below, sequenced in a study of PD-1 blockade in classical Hodgkin lymphoma. Clones were read by immunoSEQ multiplex PCR, and TCRdb kept only the in-frame ones, dropping some. The profile shows around 36,000 clones, about 90% of them singletons. Every one of the patients relapsed after autologous stem cell transplantation (brentuximab vedotin exposure was variable). The material sequenced was peripheral blood mononuclear cells (PBMCs), taken at baseline. The receptors originated from a human donor with classical Hodgkin lymphoma.

The genes are TRBV5-6 and TRBJ2-7, with D maybe TRBD2 (6 bases). CDR3 length equals 16 residues. Per the germline V gene, CDR1 is SGHDT and CDR2 is YYEEEE. Trimming removed 1 base at V and 3 bases at J, with 17 bases between. CDR3 protein: CASSLRRAGIGYEQYF. The CDR3 DNA sequence: TGTGCCAGCAGCTTGAGGCGGGCGGGGATAGGCTACGAGCAGTACTTC.

The V call is TRBV7-2, the J call TRBJ2-7; weak D call: TRBD2 (6 bases). There are 16 residues in the CDR3. The V end was cut by 1 base, the J end by 6 bases, with 19 bases between. Germline values: CDR1 SGHTA, CDR2 FQGNSA. The CDR3 protein is CASSLGMGGTGGEQYF. The CDR3 DNA reads as TGTGCCAGCAGCTTAGGCATGGGGGGTACAGGAGGCGAGCAGTACTTC.

The V and J genes are TRBV6-1 and TRBJ2-7, with D tentatively TRBD2 (6 bases). Germline V gene data show CDR1 as MNHNS and CDR2 as SASEGT. This CDR3 has 15 amino acids. V lost 7 bases, J lost 4 bases, and 20 bases lay in between. CDR3 nucleotide sequence: TGTGCCAGCACCCCTGGGGGGTCTAGTTTATACGAGCAGTACTTC. It specifies CASTPGGSSLYEQYF.

The gene calls are TRBV29-1 and TRBJ2-5, with 8 bases lining up with TRBD2. Trimming took 1 base from V and 4 from J; bases not matched to a gene: 8. CDR3 length: 15 residues. The germline CDR1 and CDR2 sequences are SQVTM and ANQGSEA. The CDR3 loop reads CSVEVLYGRGETQYF. CDR3 in DNA: TGCAGCGTTGAAGTTTTGTACGGGAGGGGAGAGACCCAGTACTTC.

In this sample, this clone turned up once. The chain joins TRBV2 to TRBJ2-3; D unresolved. The CDR3 contains 13 residues. Per the germline V gene, CDR1 is SNHLY and CDR2 is FYNNEI. V dropped 6 bases and J dropped 0 bases, with 7 bases sitting between them. The CDR3 DNA is TGTGCCAGCAGCAGATCTAGCACAGATACGCAGTATTTT. Translating it yields CASSRSSTDTQYF.

A single count supports this clone. The V gene is TRBV7-2, the J gene TRBJ2-7, with TRBD1 as a possible D gene (5 bases). V gave up 1 base and J gave up 4 bases, with 11 bases separating them. CDR3 length: 14 residues. Germline CDR1 and CDR2: SGHTA and FQGNSA. Here the CDR3 DNA reads TGTGCCAGCAGCTTAGGACAGTTACTTTACGAGCAGTACTTC. Translation gives CASSLGQLLYEQYF.

The V and J genes are TRBV5-4 and TRBJ2-7; possibly TRBD1 or TRBD2 for D (5 bases each). The germline V and J ends were trimmed by 2 bases and 4 bases, with 19 bases remaining between them. CDR1 is SGHNT and CDR2 is YYREEE in the germline V gene (reference sequence). The CDR3 is 16 amino acids. The chain's CDR3 is CASSLLGQGASYEQYF. The CDR3 DNA reads as TGTGCCAGCAGCTTATTAGGGCAGGGAGCTTCTTACGAGCAGTACTTC.

The chain couples TRBV7-8 to TRBJ2-4; unclear D gene. V was clipped by 3 bases and J by 7 bases, with 10 bases between them. The CDR3 spans 13 residues. Germline V gene data show CDR1 as SGHVS and CDR2 as FQNEAQ. In DNA form, the CDR3 reads TGTGCCAGCAGCTTTAGGGAATGGAACATTCAGTACTTC. This sequence encodes CASSFREWNIQYF.

This rearrangement joins TRBV10-3 to TRBJ1-4, with unresolved D. The CDR3 totals 15 residues. V lost 0 bases to trimming and J lost 4 bases, with 9 bases between them. The germline CDR1 and CDR2 sequences are ENHRY and SYGVKD. CDR3 region: CAISESVRLNEKLFF. The CDR3 bases are TGTGCCATCAGTGAGTCCGTACGGCTTAATGAAAAACTGTTTTTT.

The chain recombines TRBV6-5 with TRBJ1-6, with TRBD1 matching 7 bases. Germline values: CDR1 MNHEY, CDR2 SVGAGI. The V segment lost 6 bases and the J segment 8 bases; nucleotides outside the gene matches: 7. The CDR3 is 14 residues long. The CDR3 here is CASSYRGRDSPLHF. The CDR3 nucleotides read TGTGCCAGCAGCTACAGGGGTAGGGATTCACCCCTCCACTTT.

The genes are TRBV4-3 and TRBJ2-2; 9 nucleotides align to TRBD2. Germline-derived CDR1 and CDR2 are LGHNA and YSLEER. The J segment lost 8 bases and the V segment lost 6 bases, leaving 16 bases of the junction unmatched. CDR3 length equals 17 residues. In DNA form, the CDR3 reads TGCGCCAGCAGTCGGCAGGGACTAGCAAATAGCAGAGGGGAGCTGTTTTTT. This gives the protein CASSRQGLANSRGELFF.

The chain recombines TRBV2 with TRBJ1-5; 8 nucleotides agree with TRBD1. V trimming: 6 bases; J trimming: 7 bases; junction bases outside the gene matches: 8. This CDR3 has 14 residues. Germline CDR1 SNHLY, CDR2 FYNNEI. The CDR3: CASRRDRGGQPQHF. As DNA, the CDR3 is TGTGCCAGCAGGAGAGACAGGGGTGGACAGCCCCAGCATTTT.

The V and J genes are TRBV4-1 and TRBJ2-3; 7 nucleotides line up with TRBD2. Germline V gives CDR1 MGHRA, CDR2 YSYEKL. The CDR3 spans 15 residues. The V gene end was trimmed by 0 bases and the J gene end by 1 base; junction bases not matched to a gene: 1. For the CDR3, the DNA is TGCGCCAGCAGCCAAGATGGGGGGGGCACAGATACGCAGTATTTT. It encodes CASSQDGGGTDTQYF.

The chain is built from TRBV10-3 and TRBJ2-5; no clear D. The germline CDR1 and CDR2 sequences are ENHRY and SYGVKD. This CDR3 has 11 residues. Trimming took off 4 bases at V and 4 bases at J, with 4 bases between the two ends. The CDR3: CAISGGETQYF. The CDR3 DNA reads TGTGCCATCAGTGGGGGAGAGACCCAGTACTTC.

This sequence joins TRBV10-3 and TRBJ1-5, with a tentative D call TRBD1 (5 bases). V gave up 3 bases and J gave up 5 bases, with 8 bases separating them. The CDR3 sequence is 13 residues long. Germline CDR1 ENHRY, CDR2 SYGVKD. CDR3 sequence reads: CAISDPGHQPQHF. CDR3 DNA: TGTGCCATCAGTGACCCAGGGCATCAGCCCCAGCATTTT.

The count of this clone is one. The chain joins TRBV29-1 to TRBJ2-7, with TRBD2 as a possible D gene (5 bases). Germline CDR1 SQVTM, CDR2 ANQGSEA. Trimming left V 4 bases short and J 3 bases short, with 7 bases between. The CDR3 spans 11 residues. CDR3 coding DNA: TGCAGCGTTGCGGGGTACTACGAGCAGTACTTC. This encodes CSVAGYYEQYF.

This clone showed up just a few times. This chain joins TRBV6-5 and TRBJ1-5, with unresolved D. The CDR3 has 13 amino acids. Germline CDR1 reads MNHEY; CDR2 reads SVGAGI. V lost 5 bases and J lost 6, with 11 bases in between. CDR3 DNA: TGTGCCAGCAGTAGGTGGAAGGGTCAGCCCCAGCATTTT. It yields the protein CASSRWKGQPQHF.

CDR3 nucleotide sequence: TGTGCCAGCAGCTTTTTACTAGCGCCAGACACAGATACGCAGTATTTT. It is translated as CASSFLLAPDTDTQYF. The chain combines TRBV7-2 with TRBJ2-3, with 7 nucleotides matching TRBD2. The V and J ends lost 3 bases and 2 bases, in that order; junction bases with no gene match: 8. CDR3 length: 16 amino acids. Germline CDR1 and CDR2: SGHTA and FQGNSA.

A single count supports this clone. The V call is TRBV6-5, the J call TRBJ2-5; D is unclear. Germline V gene lookup returns CDR1 MNHEY and CDR2 SVGAGI. This CDR3 is 15 amino acids long. The V end lost 0 bases, the J end lost 5 bases, and 13 bases lay between the germline ends. This CDR3 is CASSYSGFKGETQYF. CDR3 bases: TGTGCCAGCAGTTACTCGGGATTCAAAGGGGAGACCCAGTACTTC.

This clone was recorded once. This rearrangement joins TRBV9 to TRBJ2-5, with D hard to call. The length of the CDR3 is 16 residues. CDR1 SGDLS and CDR2 YYNGEE come from the germline V gene. Deletions cut 3 bases from V and 2 bases from J, with 17 bases between. The CDR3 DNA reads TGTGCCAGCAGCGCTGGTATAGCAGGAGAGCAAGAGACCCAGTACTTC. Translation gives CASSAGIAGEQETQYF.

This chain links TRBV4-3 with TRBJ2-7; 10 bases match TRBD1. V was pared by 4 bases and J by 7 bases, with 7 bases of the junction left unmatched. This CDR3 region has 14 residues. CDR1 and CDR2 (germline): LGHNA, YSLEER. For the CDR3, the DNA is TGCGCCAGCAGCCCACGCGGACAGGGGGAAGAGCAGTACTTC. Translated, it gives CASSPRGQGEEQYF.

The chain employs TRBV27 and TRBJ2-1; possible D gene TRBD2, 5 bases. From germline, CDR1 is MNHEY and CDR2 SMNVEV (reference sequence). The CDR3 is 14 residues long. V gave up 3 bases and J gave up 10 bases, with 16 bases separating them. CDR3 bases: TGTGCCAGCAGTTTTGACTACCCACCAAAGGAGCAGTTCTTC. It is translated as CASSFDYPPKEQFF.

V is TRBV5-4 and J is TRBJ2-7; 10 nucleotides line up with TRBD1. The CDR3 contains 19 residues. Per germline, CDR1 SGHNT and CDR2 YYREEE (reference sequence). With V trimmed by 4 bases and J by 4 bases, 20 bases remained unmatched. The CDR3 DNA follows: TGTGCCAGCAGCCCGCGGCCCATTTATACGGGACAGGGGTTTTACGAGCAGTACTTC. Its protein is CASSPRPIYTGQGFYEQYF.

The chain couples TRBV5-8 to TRBJ1-2; D not resolved. The CDR3 runs 14 residues. Trimming removed 2 bases at V and 6 bases at J, with 14 bases between. Germline lookup yields CDR1 SGHTS and CDR2 YDEGEE. CDR3: CASSFYGMTNGYTF. CDR3 nucleotide sequence: TGTGCCAGCAGCTTTTATGGGATGACGAATGGCTACACCTTC.

The rearrangement uses TRBV6-1 and TRBJ1-2, with D hard to call. CDR3 length: 15 amino acids. Germline V gene data show CDR1 as MNHNS and CDR2 as SASEGT. The V gene lost 6 bases and the J gene lost 0 bases, with 14 bases spanning the gap. CDR3 loop: CASSLGGGANYGYTF. In DNA, the CDR3 is TGTGCCAGCAGCCTTGGCGGCGGAGCTAACTATGGCTACACCTTC.

This clone was counted a few times. Relative to the germline gene, one junction end is altered; a read error may explain this. The genes are TRBV9 and TRBJ1-2; tentatively, D is TRBD1 (5 bases). From germline, CDR1 is SGDLS and CDR2 YYNGEE. CDR3 length: 13 amino acids. CDR3 nucleotides: TGTGCCAGCAGCGAGGGGTCCTCCGTCCGAAGGCGCTTC. Its protein product is CASSEGSSVRRRF.

J is TRBJ1-2 and V is TRBV5-4, with a possible D match to TRBD1 (5 bases). The CDR3 is 17 residues long. In germline, CDR1 is SGHNT, CDR2 YYREEE (reference sequence). Trimming took 2 bases from V and 0 from J, leaving 17 bases between them. The CDR3 loop reads CASSLGQARTANYGYTF. CDR3 sequence (DNA): TGTGCCAGCAGCTTAGGACAAGCCCGGACCGCTAACTATGGCTACACCTTC.

The chain links TRBV4-2 to TRBJ2-7, with TRBD2 identical over 7 bases. The CDR3 runs 16 residues. Germline lookup yields CDR1 LGHNA and CDR2 YNFKEQ. Losses at the gene ends were 1 base for V and 2 bases for J; bases not matched to a gene: 8. CDR3 DNA: TGTGCCAGCAGCCAAGCTGCGGGAGACGCTACCTACGAGCAGTACTTC. Protein product: CASSQAAGDATYEQYF.

This chain joins TRBV7-2 and TRBJ1-5; D might be TRBD1 (5 bases). V was trimmed by 8 bases and J by 5 bases, leaving 13 bases between them. This CDR3 region has 13 residues. Germline values: CDR1 SGHTA, CDR2 FQGNSA. In DNA form, the CDR3 reads TGTGCCAGCGCCAGCCAGGGAGATCAGCCCCAGCATTTT. Translated, it gives CASASQGDQPQHF.

This chain joins TRBV5-1 and TRBJ2-5; TRBD1 matches at 9 bases. The J segment lost 4 bases and the V segment lost 0 bases, leaving 13 bases of the junction unmatched. The V gene's germline CDR1 is SGHRS and CDR2 YFSETQ. The CDR3 sequence is 18 residues long. Here the CDR3 reads CASSLVATGGAWGETQYF. The CDR3 bases are TGCGCCAGCAGCTTGGTGGCCACAGGGGGCGCGTGGGGAGAGACCCAGTACTTC.

CDR3 amino acids: CASSLGGTSYEQYF. The DNA of the CDR3 is TGTGCCAGCAGCTTAGGCGGGACGTCCTACGAGCAGTACTTC. The rearrangement uses TRBV7-8 and TRBJ2-7, with a tentative D call TRBD2 (6 bases). This CDR3 spans 14 amino acids. The V end was cut by 1 base, the J end by 1 base, with 8 bases between. Germline V lookup: CDR1 SGHVS, CDR2 FQNEAQ.

The V and J genes are TRBV13 and TRBJ2-1, with 12 bases aligning to TRBD1. Germline V lookup: CDR1 PRHDT, CDR2 FYEKMQ (reference sequence). The CDR3 totals 15 residues. Losses at the gene ends were 5 bases for V and 9 bases for J; bases not matched to a gene: 8. The CDR3 sequence is CASSQSGTGGGEQFF. As DNA, the CDR3 is TGTGCCAGCAGCCAAAGCGGGACAGGGGGCGGTGAGCAGTTCTTC.